These 6 T cell receptor beta chains share one sample of origin, sequenced in a study of early T cells in non-severe SARS-CoV-2 infection. TCRdb called the 5' RACE reads again in MiXCR, with one record for every CDR3 protein. The sample comprises about 50,000 distinct CDR3 sequences, under 8.5% of which are singletons, and roughly 4.2% rests with the top ten. Sequenced: whole blood. These receptors came from an adult who was a healthcare worker with PCR-confirmed SARS-CoV-2 infection or an uninfected control (not recorded which).

This clonotype occurred many times. This chain connects TRBV15 to TRBJ1-5, with 7 nucleotides matching TRBD1. Germline V gene lookup returns CDR1 LNHNV and CDR2 YYDKDF (reference sequence). The CDR3 has 13 residues. The junction had 3 bases not matched to a gene; V was cut back by 5 bases and J by 5 bases. The CDR3 reads CATSVTGDQPQHF. The CDR3 DNA reads as TGTGCCACCAGCGTAACAGGGGATCAGCCCCAGCATTTT.

This chain connects TRBV7-8 to TRBJ2-2, with D perhaps TRBD1 (5 bases). The CDR3 consists of 15 residues. Trimming pared 5 bases from V and 5 bases from J, leaving 15 bases between. CDR1 is SGHVS and CDR2 is FQNEAQ in the germline V gene. The CDR3 sequence is CASSPRQTVTGELFF. Here the CDR3 DNA reads TGTGCCAGCAGCCCGCGACAGACAGTTACCGGGGAGCTGTTTTTT.

This clonotype was counted only a few times. The chain links TRBV11-2 to TRBJ2-7; 8 bases map to TRBD1. The V and J ends lost 5 bases and 3 bases, in that order; junction bases with no gene match: 9. Germline V gives CDR1 SGHAT, CDR2 FQNNGV. CDR3 size: 15 residues. CDR3 protein: CASSPLTGAGYEQYF. For the CDR3, the DNA is TGTGCCAGCAGCCCCTTGACAGGGGCCGGCTACGAGCAGTACTTC.

The table lists this clonotype with a few counts. The chain links TRBV6-5 to TRBJ1-1; D ambiguous. CDR1 is MNHEY, CDR2 SVGAGI, per germline. The V end was cut by 6 bases, the J end by 0 bases, with 8 bases between. This CDR3 has 13 residues. CDR3 loop: CASRRNLNTEAFF. CDR3 sequence (DNA): TGTGCCAGCAGGAGAAACCTGAACACTGAAGCTTTCTTT.

This clonotype was detected ten times or more. CDR3 sequence: CSVVGDGEQYF. DNA of the CDR3: TGCAGCGTTGTGGGGGACGGCGAGCAGTACTTC. The chain carries TRBV29-1 and TRBJ2-7; D may correspond to TRBD1 or TRBD2 (5 bases each). V gave up 4 bases and J gave up 6 bases, with 10 bases separating them. The CDR3 consists of 11 residues. The germline gives CDR1 SQVTM, CDR2 ANQGSEA.

The chain has TRBV7-9 and TRBJ1-6; D call uncertain. Germline loops: CDR1 SEHNR, CDR2 FQNEAQ (reference sequence). This CDR3 contains 15 residues. V lost 3 bases, J lost 10 bases, and 16 bases lay in between. Here the CDR3 DNA reads TGTGCCAGCAGCTTTGCTGACGGCGTGGGATCACCCCTCCACTTT. It specifies CASSFADGVGSPLHF.